The 27 T cell receptor beta chains below were found in one sample sequenced in a study of blood T cells in healthy people across ages. A second PCR, run for about 6 to 12 cycles, used a sample-barcoded 5' primer plus a J-beta primer mix. TCRdb analysed the 5' RACE reads with MiXCR anew, one entry per CDR3 protein. The table shows 1.6 million or so distinct CDR3 sequences, with roughly 32% occurring only once. Sequenced material: blood. These receptors were collected from a woman aged 25 to 45 in good health.

This clonotype was observed a few times. The J gene is TRBJ2-5, the V gene TRBV15; 12 bases are a match to TRBD2. Germline CDR1 and CDR2: LNHNV and YYDKDF (reference sequence). After removal of 0 bases from V and 2 bases from J, the junction contained 4 bases not matched to a gene. This CDR3 region has 17 residues. The CDR3 loop reads CATSRDGLAGFQETQYF. The CDR3, as DNA: TGTGCCACCAGCAGAGACGGACTAGCGGGGTTTCAAGAGACCCAGTACTTC.

The chain combines TRBV4-1 with TRBJ2-7; 7 positions match TRBD2. The ends lost 3 bases at V and 0 bases at J; junction bases unmatched: 8. Germline V gene data show CDR1 as MGHRA and CDR2 as YSYEKL. This CDR3 has 16 residues. The CDR3 region is CASSHTWEGSSYEQYF. The CDR3 DNA follows: TGCGCCAGCAGCCACACTTGGGAGGGAAGCTCCTACGAGCAGTACTTC.

This clonotype was observed a handful of times. The chain uses TRBV6-6 and TRBJ1-2; 9 positions agree with TRBD1. The CDR3 is 14 residues long. Germline trimming cut 6 bases from V and 4 bases from J; bases unmatched to any gene: 6. The germline V gene has CDR1 MNHNY and CDR2 SVGAGI (reference sequence). CDR3 in DNA: TGTGCCAGCAGCCCCAGGGACAGGGTCTATGGCTACACCTTC. This translates into CASSPRDRVYGYTF.

In this sample, this clonotype turned up a few times. V gene TRBV27 combines with J gene TRBJ2-2; D is possibly TRBD2 (6 bases). V gave up 5 bases and J gave up 4 bases, with 20 bases separating them. Germline CDR1 and CDR2: MNHEY and SMNVEV (reference sequence). CDR3 length: 17 amino acids. The chain's CDR3 is CASSPLSSAGTTGELFF. Written as DNA, the CDR3 is TGTGCCAGCAGTCCACTTTCTAGCGCGGGGACCACCGGGGAGCTGTTTTTT.

The chain recombines TRBV27 with TRBJ2-1; a possible D gene is TRBD2 (5 bases). CDR3 length: 13 residues. From germline, CDR1 is MNHEY and CDR2 SMNVEV (reference sequence). V was shortened by 5 bases and J by 6 bases, with 11 bases between the two germline ends. The CDR3 loop reads CASSPPGINEQFF. The CDR3 DNA reads as TGTGCCAGCAGTCCCCCGGGGATCAATGAGCAGTTCTTC.

This clonotype showed up just a few times. The chain joins TRBV4-2 to TRBJ2-4; 9 positions agree with TRBD1. The J call may be faulty, since TRBJ2-7 better matches the DNA end. Germline V gene data show CDR1 as LGHNA and CDR2 as YNFKEQ. CDR3 length equals 16 residues. The CDR3 region has the DNA TGTGCCAGCAGCCAAGAGGAACGGGACAGGGTTTACGAGCAGTACTTC. This translates into CASSQEERDRVYEQYF.

This clonotype was seen a handful of times. This CDR3 reads CASSLRPATGIAGLHNEQFF. The CDR3 coding sequence is TGTGCCAGCAGCTTAAGGCCTGCGACAGGGATTGCTGGGCTTCACAATGAGCAGTTCTTC. V usage is TRBV7-3 and J usage is TRBJ2-1; 7 nucleotides line up with TRBD1. This CDR3 has 20 amino acids. Trimming took 1 base from V and 5 from J; bases not matched to a gene: 20. Germline V gives CDR1 SGHTA, CDR2 FQGTGA.

This chain connects TRBV5-1 to TRBJ1-2; D is undetermined. Trimming removed 1 base from V and 6 bases from J, with 13 bases in between. The CDR3 has 14 residues. CDR1 and CDR2 (germline): SGHRS, YFSETQ. The CDR3 sequence is CASSLTAGSNGYTF. The CDR3 coding sequence is TGCGCCAGCAGCTTGACGGCGGGGTCGAATGGCTACACCTTC.

On this clonotype: A junction end diverges from the germline sequence, so it may reflect a read error. The J gene is TRBJ2-1, the V gene TRBV27, with D possibly being TRBD2 (7 bases). CDR3 length equals 17 residues. In germline, CDR1 is MNHEY, CDR2 SMNVEV (reference sequence). The CDR3 spells CASSLRGRGSSYDEQFF. DNA for the CDR3: TGTGCCAGCAGTTTAAGGGGGAGGGGGAGCTCCTACGATGAGCAGTTCTTC.

The rearrangement joins TRBV27 to TRBJ2-7; possible D gene TRBD2, 6 bases. The V gene lost 6 bases and the J gene lost 3 bases, with 18 bases spanning the gap. The CDR3 extends over 15 amino acids. Germline V CDR1 and CDR2: MNHEY, SMNVEV (reference sequence). The CDR3 sequence: CASSPSGLRLYEQYF. CDR3 bases: TGTGCCAGCAGCCCCAGCGGGCTTCGCCTCTACGAGCAGTACTTC.

Many counts were recorded for this clonotype. The chain is built from TRBV4-1 and TRBJ1-1; D not certain. Between the trimmed V and J ends, which lost 4 bases and 3 bases, there was a span of 15 bases. Germline lookup yields CDR1 MGHRA and CDR2 YSYEKL. The CDR3 length is 15 residues. The CDR3 coding sequence is TGCGCCAGCAGCCCGGGGAGGCCCATTCACACTGAAGCTTTCTTT. Amino acids: CASSPGRPIHTEAFF.

This clonotype was seen only a few times. This could be a read error, since a much larger clone is one nucleotide away. J is TRBJ2-5 and V is TRBV29-1; TRBD2 matches at 12 bases. V lost 6 bases and J lost 4; bases outside the gene matches: 6. Per the germline V gene, CDR1 is SQVTM and CDR2 is ANQGSEA. The CDR3 has 14 amino acids. For the CDR3, the DNA is TGCAGCGTGTTAGCTAGCGGGAGGGGAGAGACCCAGTACTTC. The encoded protein is CSVLASGRGETQYF. Combining the CDR3 with reference TRBV29-1 and TRBJ2-5 gives the whole variable domain SAVISQKPSRDICQRGTSLTIQCQVDSQVTMMFWYRQQPGQSLTLIATANQGSEATYESGFVIDKFPISRPNLTFSTLTVSNMSPEDSSIYLCSVLASGRGETQYFGPGTRLLVL.

With regard to this clonotype: The junction differs from germline at one of its ends, possibly a read error. V and J are TRBV7-9 and TRBJ2-5; D gene ambiguous. Germline V CDR1 and CDR2: SEHNR, FQNEAQ (reference sequence). The CDR3 has 12 amino acids. CDR3 protein: CAGSSGSRTQYF. CDR3 DNA: TGTGCCGGCAGCTCTGGTAGTCGGACCCAGTACTTC.

The chain is built from TRBV29-1 and TRBJ2-3, with 11 bases fitting TRBD1. The CDR3 totals 13 residues. Per the germline V gene, CDR1 is SQVTM and CDR2 is ANQGSEA. With V trimmed by 6 bases and J by 3 bases, 2 bases remained unmatched. CDR3 coding DNA: TGCAGCGTGAGGGACAGGGGGACAGATACGCAGTATTTT. It codes for CSVRDRGTDTQYF.

The V call is TRBV20-1, the J call TRBJ1-1; 7 bases line up with TRBD1. The V gene end was trimmed by 3 bases and the J gene end by 6 bases; junction bases not matched to a gene: 7. The V gene's germline CDR1 is DFQATT and CDR2 SNEGSKA (reference sequence). The length of the CDR3 is 13 residues. CDR3 region: CSARKGGAAEAFF. In nucleotides, the CDR3 is TGCAGTGCTAGGAAAGGGGGCGCAGCTGAAGCTTTCTTT.

V usage is TRBV6-1 and J usage is TRBJ1-2, with 12 positions matching TRBD1. This CDR3 region has 14 residues. After removal of 7 bases from V and 7 bases from J, the junction contained 7 bases not matched to a gene. The germline gives CDR1 MNHNS, CDR2 SASEGT. CDR3 sequence (DNA): TGTGCCAGCATCGTGGGGGACAGGGGGCCTGGCTACACCTTC. It specifies CASIVGDRGPGYTF.

In this sample, this clonotype turned up a few times. The rearrangement links TRBV6-6 to TRBJ2-3; no definite D call. The CDR3 sequence is 12 residues long. The ends were cut back, 2 bases at V and 5 bases at J, with 5 bases in the middle. Germline V gives CDR1 MNHNY, CDR2 SVGAGI (reference sequence). The CDR3 DNA reads as TGTGCCAGCAGTTACCGGGTAGATACGCAGTATTTT. As protein: CASSYRVDTQYF.

The chain uses TRBV12-3 or TRBV12-4 and TRBJ2-2; D gene unclear. The length of the CDR3 is 10 residues. Trimming cost V 3 bases and J 10 bases, with 3 bases left between them. Here the CDR3 DNA reads TGTGCCAGCAGTTTCACGGAGCTGTTTTTT. It translates to CASSFTELFF.

The rearrangement joins TRBV5-6 to TRBJ2-7; D is unresolved. In germline, CDR1 is SGHDT, CDR2 YYEEEE. The ends were cut back, 2 bases at V and 3 bases at J, with 12 bases in the middle. The CDR3 is 14 amino acids. The CDR3 coding sequence is TGTGCCAGCAGCTTCCTCTCGTCCGACTACGAGCAGTACTTC. Residues: CASSFLSSDYEQYF.

This clonotype was seen a handful of times. The genes are TRBV29-1 and TRBJ2-7; 8 bases agree with TRBD1. The trim removed 7 bases at V and 3 bases at J, leaving 2 bases unmatched. The CDR3 sequence is 11 residues long. The germline CDR1 and CDR2 sequences are SQVTM and ANQGSEA. The CDR3 coding sequence is TGCAGCGGAGGGACAGGCTACGAGCAGTACTTC. Protein: CSGGTGYEQYF.

This clonotype came up a few times. The chain employs TRBV20-1 and TRBJ1-2; a weak D match, TRBD1 (5 bases). Germline CDR1 and CDR2: DFQATT and SNEGSKA (reference sequence). Trimming shortened V by 3 bases and J by 6 bases, and 17 bases separated the two germline ends. The CDR3 spans 14 residues. The CDR3 reads CSASGARGGNGYTF. The DNA for the CDR3 is TGCAGTGCTAGTGGGGCAAGGGGAGGCAATGGCTACACCTTC.

The chain employs TRBV5-1 and TRBJ2-7; 7 nucleotides agree with TRBD2. Losses at the gene ends were 2 bases for V and 6 bases for J; bases not matched to a gene: 14. In germline, CDR1 is SGHRS, CDR2 YFSETQ. The CDR3 is 16 residues long. This CDR3 reads CASSFGGGGSGVEQYF. CDR3 in DNA: TGCGCCAGCAGCTTCGGGGGAGGCGGGAGCGGGGTCGAGCAGTACTTC.

This clonotype was counted ten times or more. The V and J genes are TRBV5-5 and TRBJ2-7, with D possibly TRBD2 on 6 matching bases. In germline, CDR1 is SGHKS, CDR2 YYEKEE (reference sequence). This CDR3 spans 15 amino acids. V lost 4 bases to trimming and J lost 3 bases, with 17 bases between them. The CDR3 sequence: CASSVTSGAHYEQYF. The CDR3 nucleotides are TGTGCCAGCAGCGTGACATCGGGAGCCCACTACGAGCAGTACTTC. Full variable domain (rest looked up from reference TRBV5-5 and TRBJ2-7): DAGVTQSPTHLIKTRGQQVTLRCSPISGHKSVSWYQQVLGQGPQFIFQYYEKEERGRGNFPDRFSARQFPNYSSELNVNALLLGDSALYLCASSVTSGAHYEQYFGPGTRLTVT.

In this sample, this clonotype turned up a few times. The chain carries TRBV20-1 and TRBJ2-5; D is undetermined. Trimming removed 3 bases at V and 0 bases at J, with 5 bases between. Germline V gives CDR1 DFQATT, CDR2 SNEGSKA (reference sequence). The CDR3 has 12 residues. CDR3 in DNA: TGCAGTGCTAGGTCGTACCAAGAGACCCAGTACTTC. Its translation: CSARSYQETQYF.

V and J are TRBV6-1 and TRBJ1-2; D is unclear. Germline V lookup: CDR1 MNHNS, CDR2 SASEGT. V was clipped by 3 bases and J by 4 bases, with 9 bases between them. The CDR3 length is 13 residues. The CDR3 DNA sequence: TGTGCCAGCAGTGATGCCACTCTCTATGGCTACACCTTC. This gives the protein CASSDATLYGYTF.

This clonotype has more than one count but fewer than ten. V is TRBV27 and J is TRBJ1-1; D might be TRBD1 (5 bases). The CDR3 spans 13 residues. The ends were cut back, 2 bases at V and 8 bases at J, with 12 bases in the middle. Germline CDR1 and CDR2: MNHEY and SMNVEV (reference sequence). The chain's CDR3 is CASSLAGGWEAFF. The CDR3 DNA follows: TGTGCCAGCAGTTTAGCTGGGGGTTGGGAAGCTTTCTTT.

The gene calls are TRBV12-3 or TRBV12-4 and TRBJ1-5; TRBD1 aligns across 7 bases. This CDR3 comprises 14 residues. Unmatched junction bases numbered 8, after V lost 3 bases and J lost 9 bases. Here the CDR3 DNA reads TGTGCCAGCAGTTTGGGACAGATCCTCTCGCCCCAGCATTTT. Translating it yields CASSLGQILSPQHF.